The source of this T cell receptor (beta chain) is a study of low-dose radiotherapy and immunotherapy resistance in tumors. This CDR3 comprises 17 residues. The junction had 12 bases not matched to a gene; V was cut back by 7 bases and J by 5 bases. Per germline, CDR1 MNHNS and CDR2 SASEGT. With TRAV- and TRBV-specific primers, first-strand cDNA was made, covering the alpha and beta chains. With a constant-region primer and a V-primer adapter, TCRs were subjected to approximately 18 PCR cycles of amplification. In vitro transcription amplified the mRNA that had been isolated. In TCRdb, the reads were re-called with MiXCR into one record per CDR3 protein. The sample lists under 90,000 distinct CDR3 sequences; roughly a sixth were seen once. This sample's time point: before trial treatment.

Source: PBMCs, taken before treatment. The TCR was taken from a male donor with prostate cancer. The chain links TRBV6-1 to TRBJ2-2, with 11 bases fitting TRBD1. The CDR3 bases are TGTGCCAGCACCCCCGGATCCGGGACAGGGGGAACCGGGGAGCTGTTTTTT. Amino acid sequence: CASTPGSGTGGTGELFF.